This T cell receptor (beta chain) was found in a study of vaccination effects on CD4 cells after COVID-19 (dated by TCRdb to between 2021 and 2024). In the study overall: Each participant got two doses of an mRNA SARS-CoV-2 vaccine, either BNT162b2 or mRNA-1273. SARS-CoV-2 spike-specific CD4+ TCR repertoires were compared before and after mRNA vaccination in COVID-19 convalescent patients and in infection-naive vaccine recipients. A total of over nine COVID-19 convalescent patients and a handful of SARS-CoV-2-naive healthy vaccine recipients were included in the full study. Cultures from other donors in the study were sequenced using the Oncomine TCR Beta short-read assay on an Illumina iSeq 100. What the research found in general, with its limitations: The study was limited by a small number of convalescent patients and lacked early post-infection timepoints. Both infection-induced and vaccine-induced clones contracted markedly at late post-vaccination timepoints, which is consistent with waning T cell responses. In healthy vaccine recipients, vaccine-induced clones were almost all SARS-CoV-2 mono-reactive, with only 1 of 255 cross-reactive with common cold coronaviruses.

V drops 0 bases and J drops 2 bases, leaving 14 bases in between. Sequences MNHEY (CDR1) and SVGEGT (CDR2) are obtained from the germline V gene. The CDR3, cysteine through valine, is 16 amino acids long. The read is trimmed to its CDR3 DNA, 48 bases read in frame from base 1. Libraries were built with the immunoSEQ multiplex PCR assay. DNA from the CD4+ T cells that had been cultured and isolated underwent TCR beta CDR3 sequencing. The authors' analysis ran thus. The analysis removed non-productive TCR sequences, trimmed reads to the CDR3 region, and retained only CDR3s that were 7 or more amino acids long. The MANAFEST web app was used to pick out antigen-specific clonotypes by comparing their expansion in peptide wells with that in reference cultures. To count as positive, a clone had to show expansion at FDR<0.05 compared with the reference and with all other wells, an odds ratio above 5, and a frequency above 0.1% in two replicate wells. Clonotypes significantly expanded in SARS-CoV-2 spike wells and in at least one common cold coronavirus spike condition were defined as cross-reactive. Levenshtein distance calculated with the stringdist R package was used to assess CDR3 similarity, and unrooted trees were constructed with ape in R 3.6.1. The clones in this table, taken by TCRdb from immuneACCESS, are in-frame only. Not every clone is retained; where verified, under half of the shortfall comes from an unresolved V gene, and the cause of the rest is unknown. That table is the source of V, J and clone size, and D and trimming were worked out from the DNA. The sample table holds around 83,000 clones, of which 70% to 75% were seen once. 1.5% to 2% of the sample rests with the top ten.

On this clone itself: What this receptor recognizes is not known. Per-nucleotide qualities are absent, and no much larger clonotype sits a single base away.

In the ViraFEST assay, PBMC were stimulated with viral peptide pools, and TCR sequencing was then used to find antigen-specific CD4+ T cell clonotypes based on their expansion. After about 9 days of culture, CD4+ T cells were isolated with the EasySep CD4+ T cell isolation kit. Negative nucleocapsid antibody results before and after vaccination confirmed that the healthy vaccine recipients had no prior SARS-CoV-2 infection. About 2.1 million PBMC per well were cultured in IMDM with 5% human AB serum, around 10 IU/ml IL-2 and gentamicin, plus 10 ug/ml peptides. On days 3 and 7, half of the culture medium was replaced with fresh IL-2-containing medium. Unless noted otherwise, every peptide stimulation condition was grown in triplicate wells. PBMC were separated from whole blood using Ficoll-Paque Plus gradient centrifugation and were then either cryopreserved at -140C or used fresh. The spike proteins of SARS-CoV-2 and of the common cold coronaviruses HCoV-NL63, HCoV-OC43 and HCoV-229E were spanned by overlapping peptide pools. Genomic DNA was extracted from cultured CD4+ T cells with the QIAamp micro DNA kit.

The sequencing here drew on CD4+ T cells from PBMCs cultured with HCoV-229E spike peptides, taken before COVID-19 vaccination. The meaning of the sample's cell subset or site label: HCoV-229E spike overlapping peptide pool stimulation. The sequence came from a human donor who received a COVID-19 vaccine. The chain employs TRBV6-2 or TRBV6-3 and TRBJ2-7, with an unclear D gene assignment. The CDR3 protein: CASSYSTQRGTYEQYV. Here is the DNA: TGTGCCAGCAGTTACTCGACCCAGCGTGGGACCTACGAGCAGTACGTC.